A selection of T cell receptor beta chains follows, all from one sample in a study of cytomegalovirus exposure and HLA in healthy donors. The protocol was immunoSEQ multiplex PCR, while the TCRdb copy is restricted to in-frame clones and leaves out a portion. The sample has approximately 130,000 clones, about two thirds seen once. Sequenced input: PBMCs. Every receptor here comes from a woman aged 60 to 75 in good health and CMV-seropositive. CDR3s include the opening cysteine and the closing phenylalanine or tryptophan. Fields, in order: clone size, J gene, V gene, CDR3 protein. Only some rows state a clone size, as once, few, many or a class for expanded clones.

. TRBJ1-4 TRBV5-1 CASSLRQGNEKLFF
. TRBJ2-1 TRBV9 CASSVEWQGEQFF
. TRBJ1-1 TRBV9 CASSVGAGTEAFF
. TRBJ2-2 TRBV27 CATTPRGSGVNGELFF
. TRBJ2-5 TRBV5-8 CASSSGLAGETQYF
. TRBJ1-2 TRBV9 CASSVGDSYNYGYTF
. TRBJ2-2 TRBV2 CASSRDSANTGELFF
. TRBJ1-1 TRBV4-1 CASSQGQKNTEAFF
. TRBJ1-5 TRBV5-5 CASSSTGKDQPQHF
. TRBJ1-6 TRBV15 CATSSGQAHSPLHF
few TRBJ2-2 TRBV7-8 CASSLGTFVTGELFF
. TRBJ1-4 TRBV5-1 CASSSLDRGGEKLFF
few TRBJ1-4 TRBV5-1 CASSLAGGQTGEKLFF
. TRBJ2-7 TRBV2 CASNGGFYEQYF
. TRBJ1-1 TRBV7-9 CASIQQVLNTEAFF
. TRBJ2-5 TRBV5-1 CASSPQQVGETQYF
. TRBJ1-1 TRBV2 CASSTAFQGATEAFF
. TRBJ1-6 TRBV19 CASSAGTDNSPLHF
. TRBJ2-7 TRBV27 CASSPPQGKISYEQYF
once TRBJ1-2 TRBV29-1 CSVGTGERYGYTF
. TRBJ1-2 TRBV10-3 CATGTGGDIVYGYTF
. TRBJ2-6 TRBV7-6 CASSLGGSGANVLTF
. TRBJ2-6 TRBV7-8 CASSPGAGLGTIGGANVLTF
. TRBJ1-2 TRBV19 CASSLPDRANYGYTF
few TRBJ2-7 TRBV5-8 CASIWSEQYF
. TRBJ1-2 TRBV4-1 CASSQVGLFNYGYTF
. TRBJ2-7 TRBV27 CASSFGQGPEEQYF
. TRBJ2-2 TRBV27 CASSFSGFGELFF
. TRBJ1-2 TRBV4-1 CASSQVRGGYGYTF
. TRBJ2-5 TRBV19 CASRSLVAGARETQYF
. TRBJ1-3 TRBV5-1 CASSYTGTRDSGNTIYF
. TRBJ1-1 TRBV19 CASSIGRDTLNTEAFF
few TRBJ1-5 TRBV4-1 CASSQEGGAVGNQPQHF